This is a list of T cell receptor beta chains from one sample in a study of CD8+ T cells in alopecia areata. The assay was immunoSEQ multiplex PCR, and TCRdb's table has in-frame clones only and misses some. The sample has hundreds of thousands of clones, 60% seen once. This specimen was CD4+ T cells sorted from blood, taken around week 54, from a patient treated with tofacitinib. The source is a human donor with alopecia areata. Each CDR3 is given without its conserved first and last residue.

v_call	j_call	cdr3_aa
TRBV7-2	TRBJ2-3	ASSRTGGTDTQY
TRBV29-1	TRBJ2-5	SVFTTGLQETQY
TRBV5-6	TRBJ2-3	ASSSPDTASDTQY
TRBV30	TRBJ1-2	AWMRQSYSVT
TRBV6-5	TRBJ2-3	ASSPGGGGHHAQY
TRBV7-2	TRBJ2-3	ASRSGDTQY
TRBV2	TRBJ2-2	ASHDRGEVGELF
TRBV30	TRBJ2-3	AWAVTGGTDTQY
TRBV29-1	TRBJ2-1	SVPGQGYFEQF
TRBV18	TRBJ2-3	ASSPRTGVSTDSQY
TRBV30	TRBJ1-2	ARDSRNYGYT
TRBV14	TRBJ2-3	ASSRLGTEAQY
TRBV5-6	TRBJ2-3	ASSPRLATDTQY
TRBV30	TRBJ2-5	AWSVTGGQETQY
TRBV7-2	TRBJ1-2	ASSLFDGNYGYT
TRBV15	TRBJ2-2	ATSSGRTGELF
TRBV7-6	TRBJ2-3	ASSLGVAGGGPTDTQY
TRBV30	TRBJ1-2	AWSVKGAVGYT
TRBV6-5	TRBJ2-3	ASSYSTGRSTDTQY
TRBV5-4	TRBJ2-7	ASSLPPPSYEQY